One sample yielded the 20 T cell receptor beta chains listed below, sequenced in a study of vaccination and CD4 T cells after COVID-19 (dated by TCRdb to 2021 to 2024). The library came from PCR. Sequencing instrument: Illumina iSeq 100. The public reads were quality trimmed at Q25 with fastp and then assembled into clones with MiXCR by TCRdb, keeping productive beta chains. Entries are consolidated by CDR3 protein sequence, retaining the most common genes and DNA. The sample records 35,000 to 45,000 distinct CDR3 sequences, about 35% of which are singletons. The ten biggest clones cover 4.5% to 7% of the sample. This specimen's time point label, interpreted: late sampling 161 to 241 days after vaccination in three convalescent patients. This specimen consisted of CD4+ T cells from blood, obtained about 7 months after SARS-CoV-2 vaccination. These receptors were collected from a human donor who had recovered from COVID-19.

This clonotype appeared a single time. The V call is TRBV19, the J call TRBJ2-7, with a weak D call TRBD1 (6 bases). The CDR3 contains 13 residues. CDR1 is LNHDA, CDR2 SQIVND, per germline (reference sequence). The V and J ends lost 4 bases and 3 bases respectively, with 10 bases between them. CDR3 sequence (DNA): TGTGCCAGTAGTAGGGACACGGGCTACGAGCAGTACTTC. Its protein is CASSRDTGYEQYF.

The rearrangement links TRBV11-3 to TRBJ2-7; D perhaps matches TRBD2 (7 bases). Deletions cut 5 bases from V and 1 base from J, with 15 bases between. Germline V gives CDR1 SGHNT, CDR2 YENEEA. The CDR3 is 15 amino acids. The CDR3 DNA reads TGTGCCAGCAGCCCCGGAGGGGGGGATTCCTACGAGCAGTACTTC. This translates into CASSPGGGDSYEQYF.

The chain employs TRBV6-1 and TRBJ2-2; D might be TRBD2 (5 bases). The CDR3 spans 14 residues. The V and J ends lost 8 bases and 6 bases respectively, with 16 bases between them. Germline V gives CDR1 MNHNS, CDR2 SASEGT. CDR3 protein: CASAQEGSAGELFF. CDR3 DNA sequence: TGTGCCAGCGCCCAAGAAGGGAGTGCCGGGGAGCTGTTTTTT.

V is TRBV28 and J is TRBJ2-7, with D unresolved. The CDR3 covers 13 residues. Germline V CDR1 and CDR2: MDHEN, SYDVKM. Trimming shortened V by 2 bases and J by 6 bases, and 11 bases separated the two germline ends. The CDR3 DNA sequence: TGTGCCAGCAGTTTAGGCTTGTCTATCGAGCAGTACTTC. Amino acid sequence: CASSLGLSIEQYF.

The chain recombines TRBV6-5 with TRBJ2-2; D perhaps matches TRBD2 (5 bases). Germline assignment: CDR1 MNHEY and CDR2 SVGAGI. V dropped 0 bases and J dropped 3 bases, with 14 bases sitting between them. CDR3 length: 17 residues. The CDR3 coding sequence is TGTGCCAGCAGTTACTCGAGGCCGGACTTATACACCGGGGAGCTGTTTTTT. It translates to CASSYSRPDLYTGELFF.

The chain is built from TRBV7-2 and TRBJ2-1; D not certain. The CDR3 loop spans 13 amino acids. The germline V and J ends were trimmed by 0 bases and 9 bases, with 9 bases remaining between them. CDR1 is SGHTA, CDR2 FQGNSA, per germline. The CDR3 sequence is CASSLAIVGEQFF. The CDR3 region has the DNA TGTGCCAGCAGCTTAGCGATAGTCGGTGAGCAGTTCTTC. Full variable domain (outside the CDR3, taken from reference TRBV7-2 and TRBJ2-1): GAGVSQSPSNKVTEKGKDVELRCDPISGHTALYWYRQSLGQGLEFLIYFQGNSAPDKSGLPSDRFSAERTGGSVSTLTIQRTQQEDSAVYLCASSLAIVGEQFFGPGTRLTVL.

The CDR3 sequence is CASSSERWRPDTQYF. DNA for the CDR3: TGTGCCAGCAGCTCCGAGAGGTGGAGACCAGATACGCAGTATTTT. J is TRBJ2-3 and V is TRBV7-8; D gene ambiguous. CDR1 SGHVS and CDR2 FQNEAQ come from the germline V gene. CDR3 length: 15 amino acids. Trimming left V 4 bases short and J 4 bases short, with 15 bases between. The whole variable domain, filled in from reference TRBV7-8 and TRBJ2-3, reads GAGVSQSPRYKVAKRGQDVALRCDPISGHVSLFWYQQALGQGPEFLTYFQNEAQLDKSGLPSDRFFAERPEGSVSTLKIQRTQQEDSAVYLCASSSERWRPDTQYFGPGTRLTVL.

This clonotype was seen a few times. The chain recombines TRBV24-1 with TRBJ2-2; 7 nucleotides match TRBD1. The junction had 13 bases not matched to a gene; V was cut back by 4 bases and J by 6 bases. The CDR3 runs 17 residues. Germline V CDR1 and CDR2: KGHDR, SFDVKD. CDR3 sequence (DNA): TGTGCCACCAGTGACCGTAGACAGGGCAAAAAGGCCGGGGAGCTGTTTTTT. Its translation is CATSDRRQGKKAGELFF.

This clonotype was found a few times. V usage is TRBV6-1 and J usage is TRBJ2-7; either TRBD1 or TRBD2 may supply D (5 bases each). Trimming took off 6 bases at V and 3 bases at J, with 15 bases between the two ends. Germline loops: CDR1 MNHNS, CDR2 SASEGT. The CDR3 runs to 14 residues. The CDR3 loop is CASSPRGDSYEQYF. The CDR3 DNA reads TGTGCCAGCAGCCCCCGGGGCGATAGCTACGAGCAGTACTTC.

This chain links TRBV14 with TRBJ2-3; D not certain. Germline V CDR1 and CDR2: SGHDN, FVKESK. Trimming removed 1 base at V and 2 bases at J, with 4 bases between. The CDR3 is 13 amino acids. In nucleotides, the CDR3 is TGTGCCAGCAGCCAAGGGAACACAGATACGCAGTATTTT. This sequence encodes CASSQGNTDTQYF.

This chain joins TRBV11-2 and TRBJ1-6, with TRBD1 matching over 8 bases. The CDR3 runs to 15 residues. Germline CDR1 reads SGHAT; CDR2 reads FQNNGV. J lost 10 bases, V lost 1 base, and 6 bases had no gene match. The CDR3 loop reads CASSLVSGGLSPLHF. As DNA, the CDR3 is TGTGCCAGCAGCTTAGTTTCAGGGGGCCTCTCACCCCTCCACTTT.

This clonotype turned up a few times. CDR3 nucleotide sequence: TGTGCCAGTAGGAACAGGGGCGCTTCTAATTCACCCCTCCACTTT. As protein: CASRNRGASNSPLHF. The chain couples TRBV19 to TRBJ1-6; 7 bases are a match to TRBD1. V dropped 6 bases and J dropped 6; count of bases not matched to a gene: 8. This CDR3 has 15 amino acids. Germline V lookup: CDR1 LNHDA, CDR2 SQIVND (reference sequence).

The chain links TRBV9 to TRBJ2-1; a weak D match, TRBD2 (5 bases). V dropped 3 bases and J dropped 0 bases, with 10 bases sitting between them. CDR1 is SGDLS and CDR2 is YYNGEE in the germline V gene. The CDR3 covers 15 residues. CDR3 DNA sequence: TGTGCCAGCAGCGCCCGTGGGAGCTCCTACAATGAGCAGTTCTTC. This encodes CASSARGSSYNEQFF.

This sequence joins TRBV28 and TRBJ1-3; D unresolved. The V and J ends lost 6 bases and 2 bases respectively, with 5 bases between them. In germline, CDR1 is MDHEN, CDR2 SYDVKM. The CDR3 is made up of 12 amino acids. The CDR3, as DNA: TGTGCCAGCAGCCCTCCTGGAAACACCATATATTTT. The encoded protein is CASSPPGNTIYF. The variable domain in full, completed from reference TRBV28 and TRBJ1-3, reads DVKVTQSSRYLVKRTGEKVFLECVQDMDHENMFWYRQDPGLGLRLIYFSYDVKMKEKGDIPEGYSVSREKKERFSLILESASTNQTSMYLCASSPPGNTIYFGEGSWLTVV.

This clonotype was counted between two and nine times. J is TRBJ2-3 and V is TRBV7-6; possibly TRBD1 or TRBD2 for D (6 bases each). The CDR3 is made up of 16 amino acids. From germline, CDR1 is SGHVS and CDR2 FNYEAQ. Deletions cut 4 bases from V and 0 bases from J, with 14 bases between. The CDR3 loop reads CASSWGAGASTDTQYF. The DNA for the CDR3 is TGTGCCAGCAGCTGGGGGGCAGGCGCTAGCACAGATACGCAGTATTTT. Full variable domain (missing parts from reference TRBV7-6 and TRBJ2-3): GAGVSQSPRYKVTKRGQDVALRCDPISGHVSLYWYRQALGQGPEFLTYFNYEAQQDKSGLPNDRFSAERPEGSISTLTIQRTEQRDSAMYRCASSWGAGASTDTQYFGPGTRLTVL.

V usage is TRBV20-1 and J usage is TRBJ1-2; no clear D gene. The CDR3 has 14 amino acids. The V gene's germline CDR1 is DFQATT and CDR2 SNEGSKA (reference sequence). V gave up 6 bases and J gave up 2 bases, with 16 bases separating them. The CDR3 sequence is CSAKPTWENYGYTF. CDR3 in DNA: TGCAGTGCGAAACCCACTTGGGAGAACTATGGCTACACCTTC.

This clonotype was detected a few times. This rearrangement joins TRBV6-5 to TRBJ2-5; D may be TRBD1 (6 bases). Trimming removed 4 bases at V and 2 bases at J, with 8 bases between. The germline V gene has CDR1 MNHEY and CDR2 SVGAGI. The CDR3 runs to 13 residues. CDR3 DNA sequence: TGTGCCAGCAGTTTAGGACAGCAAGAGACCCAGTACTTC. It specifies CASSLGQQETQYF.

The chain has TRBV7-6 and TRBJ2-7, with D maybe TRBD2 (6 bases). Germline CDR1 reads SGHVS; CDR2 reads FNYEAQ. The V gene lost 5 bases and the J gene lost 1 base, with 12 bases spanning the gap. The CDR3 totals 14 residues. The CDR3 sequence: CASSPVAESYEQYF. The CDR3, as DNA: TGTGCCAGCAGCCCGGTAGCGGAATCCTACGAGCAGTACTTC.

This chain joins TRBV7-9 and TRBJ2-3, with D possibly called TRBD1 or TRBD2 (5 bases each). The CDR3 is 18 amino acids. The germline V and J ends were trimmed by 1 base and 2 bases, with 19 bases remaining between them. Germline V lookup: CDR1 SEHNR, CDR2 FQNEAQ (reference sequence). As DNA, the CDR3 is TGTGCCAGCAGCTTAGTTCCAGGTGGGGGATTTTCCACAGATACGCAGTATTTT. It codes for CASSLVPGGGFSTDTQYF.

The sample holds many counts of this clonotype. The CDR3 nucleotides are TGCAGTGCTTATCCAAAGGGGTCCTACAATGAGCAGTTCTTC. Translating it yields CSAYPKGSYNEQFF. V is TRBV20-1 and J is TRBJ2-1; TRBD1 might be the D (5 bases). V lost 5 bases to trimming and J lost 1 base, with 12 bases between them. The CDR3 is 14 residues long. The germline CDR1 and CDR2 sequences are DFQATT and SNEGSKA (reference sequence).